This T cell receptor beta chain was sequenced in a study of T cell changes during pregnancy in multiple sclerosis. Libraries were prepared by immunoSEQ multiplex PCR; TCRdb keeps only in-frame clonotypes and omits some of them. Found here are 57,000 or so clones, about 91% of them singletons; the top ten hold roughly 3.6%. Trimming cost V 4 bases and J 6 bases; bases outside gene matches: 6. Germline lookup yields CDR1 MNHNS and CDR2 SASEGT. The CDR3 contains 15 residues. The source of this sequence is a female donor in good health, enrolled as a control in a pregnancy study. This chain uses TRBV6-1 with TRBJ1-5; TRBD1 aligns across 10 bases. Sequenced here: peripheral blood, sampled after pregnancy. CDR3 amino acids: CASSAGTGAFQPQHF. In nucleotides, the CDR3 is TGTGCCAGCAGTGCCGGGACAGGGGCCTTTCAGCCCCAGCATTTT.